A selection of T cell receptor beta chains follows, all from one sample in a study of blood T cell repertoires in COVID-19. Generated by immunoSEQ multiplex PCR, the TCRdb table keeps only in-frame clones and is missing some. Of 25,000 to 30,000 clones in the sample, roughly three quarters were seen once. Sequenced sample: peripheral blood. The receptors derive from a man aged 70-80 years with acute or convalescent COVID-19. CDR3s include the opening cysteine and the closing phenylalanine or tryptophan. D genes are given only for firm matches. Only part of the rows carry a size: once, few, many, or a class if the clone is expanded.

cdr3_nt cdr3_aa j_call v_call clone_size d_call
TGTGCCAGCAGCCAGCCGGGACTGCGGACCGGGGAGCTGTTTTTT CASSQPGLRTGELFF TRBJ2-2 TRBV14 NA NA
TGTGCCAGCACCCTTGTAGGGGGCCAACCCCAGCATTTT CASTLVGGQPQHF TRBJ1-5 TRBV6-6 NA TRBD1
TGTGCCACCAGTGATTTGGGGACACGTCAAGAGACCCAGTACTTC CATSDLGTRQETQYF TRBJ2-5 TRBV24-1 NA NA
TGTGCCAGCAGTCAAGGGGGGGGAGAGCAGTTCTTC CASSQGGGEQFF TRBJ2-1 TRBV3-1/TRBV3-2 NA NA
TGTGCCAGCAGCACCTCGAGGGGCTACACCTTC CASSTSRGYTF TRBJ1-2 TRBV28 NA NA
TGTGCCAGCTCCCGTCCATACAGGGACACTGAAGCTTTCTTT CASSRPYRDTEAFF TRBJ1-1 TRBV5-6 few NA
TGTGCCAGCAGTCAAAAACCTTGGGAGGGCGCAGAAAACACCATATATTTT CASSQKPWEGAENTIYF TRBJ1-3 TRBV11-3 NA NA
TGCGCCAGCAGCCAAATGCGGGGCGCTGAAGCTTTCTTT CASSQMRGAEAFF TRBJ1-1 TRBV4-1 NA NA
TGTGCCAGCACGGACAGGGTGGGGACCCAGTACTTC CASTDRVGTQYF TRBJ2-5 TRBV7-2 NA TRBD1
TGTGCCAGCTCCCCGCGGGGGGATGGTGGTGAAGCTTTCTTT CASSPRGDGGEAFF TRBJ1-1 TRBV18 NA NA
TGTGCCAGCAGCTTACGTCACCCTCAGGGACATTCTAACTATGGCTACACCTTC CASSLRHPQGHSNYGYTF TRBJ1-2 TRBV7-3 NA NA
TGCGCCAGCAGCCTGGACAGTAACTATGGCTACACCTTC CASSLDSNYGYTF TRBJ1-2 TRBV5-1 NA NA
TGTGCCAGCAGCCAAGGTCTTGGGGGGATCTCCTACGAGCAGTACTTC CASSQGLGGISYEQYF TRBJ2-7 TRBV3-1/TRBV3-2 NA NA
TGTGCCAGCAGCTTGCCTAGGACAGGGATCGCCGAGCAGTACTTC CASSLPRTGIAEQYF TRBJ2-7 TRBV7-2 NA TRBD1
TGTGCCAGCAGCTTAGGAGTTTTTAATTCACCCCTCCACTTT CASSLGVFNSPLHF TRBJ1-6 TRBV7-8 NA NA
TGTGCCACCAGCGGACCGGGACAGGGACGTGGCTACACCTTC CATSGPGQGRGYTF TRBJ1-2 TRBV24-1 NA TRBD1
TGTGCCAGCAGACAGACTGAAGCTTTCTTT CASRQTEAFF TRBJ1-1 TRBV14 NA NA
TGTGCCAGCAGCTCCTATAGCGGGAGGTACGAGCAGTACTTC CASSSYSGRYEQYF TRBJ2-7 TRBV11-2 NA TRBD2
TGTGCCAGCAGCACCAGACAGGGGGCCAGGTACAATGAGCAGTTCTTC CASSTRQGARYNEQFF TRBJ2-1 TRBV7-2 NA TRBD1
TGTGCCAGCAGTACCCCCAACAACAATGAGCAGTTCTTC CASSTPNNNEQFF TRBJ2-1 TRBV28 NA NA
TGTGCCAGCAGTTCCTTGCCTAGCGGGGGCTCTGGAGAGACCCAGTACTTC CASSSLPSGGSGETQYF TRBJ2-5 TRBV7-6 NA TRBD2
TGTGCCAGCAGCCGTGCCGGGACTAGCGTTTCCTACAATGAGCAGTTCTTC CASSRAGTSVSYNEQFF TRBJ2-1 TRBV5-6 NA TRBD2
TGTGCCAGCAGCCAATACGTTCCAGCGGCCAATGAGCAGTTCTTC CASSQYVPAANEQFF TRBJ2-1 TRBV3-1/TRBV3-2 NA NA
TGTGCCAGCAGCTTAGATCCCGTCCGGTACCAAGAGACCCAGTACTTC CASSLDPVRYQETQYF TRBJ2-5 TRBV7-8 NA NA
TGTGCCAGCAAGTGGGGGACAGGGTCCCCCGGGGAGCTGTTTTTT CASKWGTGSPGELFF TRBJ2-2 TRBV7-8 NA TRBD1
TGTGCCAGCAGTATAACCCTACGGGTCTACCTGGGTTTCTACACCTTC CASSITLRVYLGFYTF TRBJ1-2 TRBV28 NA NA
TGTGCCACCAGTGAGTTAGGGACATGGAACCCCTACGAGCAGTACTTC CATSELGTWNPYEQYF TRBJ2-7 TRBV24-1 NA NA
TGTGCCAGCAGCTTGCTAGCGGGAGTCTCCGAGCAGTACTTC CASSLLAGVSEQYF TRBJ2-7 TRBV5-6 NA TRBD2
TGTGCCAGTATTTCCGGGACTTTGGAACGTGGAGATACGCAGTATTTT CASISGTLERGDTQYF TRBJ2-3 TRBV19 once NA
TGTGCCAGCAGTTGGAGGCCCTCCTACTCCTACGAGCAGTACTTC CASSWRPSYSYEQYF TRBJ2-7 TRBV6-5 NA NA
TGTGCCAGCAGCCGGGACAGGGGATATCAGCCCCAGCATTTT CASSRDRGYQPQHF TRBJ1-5 TRBV5-6 NA TRBD1
TGTGCCAGCAGTTTACACCAGAACTATGGCTACACCTTC CASSLHQNYGYTF TRBJ1-2 TRBV12-3/TRBV12-4 once NA
TGTGCCAGTAGTAGACAGGGGGATTATGGCTACACCTTC CASSRQGDYGYTF TRBJ1-2 TRBV19 NA TRBD1
TGTGCCAGCAGTTACCGCGCAGGGGTCTATGGCTACACCTTC CASSYRAGVYGYTF TRBJ1-2 TRBV6-2/TRBV6-3 NA NA
TGTGCCAGCAGCCAAGCCAGTCGGGAGGGCCGAGATACGCAGTATTTT CASSQASREGRDTQYF TRBJ2-3 TRBV3-1/TRBV3-2 NA TRBD2
TGCGCCAGCAGCTTGCAGGGAAGCACTGAAGCTTTCTTT CASSLQGSTEAFF TRBJ1-1 TRBV5-1 few NA
TGCGCCAGCAGCCAAGGCCGACAGGCTGCGACTGAAGCTTTCTTT CASSQGRQAATEAFF TRBJ1-1 TRBV4-3 NA NA
TGTGCCAGCAGCCAGGGACAGGGACATCAGCCCCAGCATTTT CASSQGQGHQPQHF TRBJ1-5 TRBV3-1/TRBV3-2 NA TRBD1
TGTGCCTACCATGAGAGAAACCAAGAGACCCAGTACTTC CAYHERNQETQYF TRBJ2-5 TRBV5-6 NA NA
TGTGCCAGCGCCGTTCTCACAGGCGGGACCCAGTACTTC CASAVLTGGTQYF TRBJ2-5 TRBV3-1/TRBV3-2 NA NA
TGTGCCAGTAAGTACAGGGAATTGAACACTGAAGCTTTCTTT CASKYRELNTEAFF TRBJ1-1 TRBV19 NA NA
TGTGCCAGCAGCCTGAACACCAATGAGCAGTTCTTC CASSLNTNEQFF TRBJ2-1 TRBV5-5 NA NA
TGTGCCAGCAGCAAAGACAGGGGTTATGCCAACGTCCTGACTTTC CASSKDRGYANVLTF TRBJ2-6 TRBV5-4 NA TRBD1
TGTGCCAGCAGTTTCCGACGCGGGGGGGCGAATGAGCAGTTCTTC CASSFRRGGANEQFF TRBJ2-1 TRBV28 NA TRBD2
TGTGCCAGCAGTTTTAGCGGGGCCCCCCGCTACACCTTC CASSFSGAPRYTF TRBJ1-2 TRBV28 NA NA
TGTGCCAGCAGTTTTGGGGACAGCTACGTCGGCTACACCTTC CASSFGDSYVGYTF TRBJ1-2 TRBV28 once TRBD1
TGTGCCACCAGTTTGTCAGAACGAGGGACCCAGTACTTC CATSLSERGTQYF TRBJ2-5 TRBV24-1 NA NA
TGCGCCAGCAGCCAAGGCCCCGGACTAGGGGGGTTCTTC CASSQGPGLGGFF TRBJ2-1 TRBV4-1 NA NA
TGTGCCAGCAGCCTGACTAGCGGCTACACCGGGGAGCTGTTTTTT CASSLTSGYTGELFF TRBJ2-2 TRBV7-3 NA TRBD2
TGTGCCACCAGTGAGCAGCTAGCGGACTACAATGAGCAGTTCTTC CATSEQLADYNEQFF TRBJ2-1 TRBV24-1 few TRBD2
TGTGCCAGCAGTTACCTCCGGACAACAACCTACGAGCAGTACTTC CASSYLRTTTYEQYF TRBJ2-7 TRBV6-2/TRBV6-3 few NA
TGTGCCAGCAGTGAATCGACAGGGTCCTACAATGAGCAGTTCTTC CASSESTGSYNEQFF TRBJ2-1 TRBV6-1 few TRBD1
TGTGCCATCAGTGGGCTGGGACTAGCGGGATCATCTTCTTACGAGCAGTACTTC CAISGLGLAGSSSYEQYF TRBJ2-7 TRBV10-3 NA TRBD2